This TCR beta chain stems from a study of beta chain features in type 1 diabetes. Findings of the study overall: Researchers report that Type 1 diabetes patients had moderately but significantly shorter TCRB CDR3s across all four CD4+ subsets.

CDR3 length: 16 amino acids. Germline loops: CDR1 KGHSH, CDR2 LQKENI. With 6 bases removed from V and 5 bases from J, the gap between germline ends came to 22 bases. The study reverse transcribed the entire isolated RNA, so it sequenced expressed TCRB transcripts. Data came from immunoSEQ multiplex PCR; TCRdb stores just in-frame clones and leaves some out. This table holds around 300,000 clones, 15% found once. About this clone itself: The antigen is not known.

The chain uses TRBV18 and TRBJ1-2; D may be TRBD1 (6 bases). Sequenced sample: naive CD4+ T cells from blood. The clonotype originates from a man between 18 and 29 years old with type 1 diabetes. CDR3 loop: CASSLLARTENYGYTF. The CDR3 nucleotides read TGTGCCAGCTCCCTCCTGGCAAGGACAGAAAATTATGGCTACACCTTC.